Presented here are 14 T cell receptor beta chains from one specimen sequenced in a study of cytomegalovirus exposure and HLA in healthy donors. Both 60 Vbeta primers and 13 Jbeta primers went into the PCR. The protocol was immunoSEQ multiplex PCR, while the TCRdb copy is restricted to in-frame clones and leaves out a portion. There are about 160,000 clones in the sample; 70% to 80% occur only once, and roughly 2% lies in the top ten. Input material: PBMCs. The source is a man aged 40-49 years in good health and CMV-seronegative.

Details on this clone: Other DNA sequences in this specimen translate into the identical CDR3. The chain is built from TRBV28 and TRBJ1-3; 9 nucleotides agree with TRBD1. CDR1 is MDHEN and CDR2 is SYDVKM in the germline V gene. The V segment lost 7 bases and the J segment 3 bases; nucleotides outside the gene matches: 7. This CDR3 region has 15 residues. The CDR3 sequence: CASNQGQGYGNTIYF. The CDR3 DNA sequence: TGTGCCAGCAACCAGGGACAGGGATATGGAAACACCATATATTTT.

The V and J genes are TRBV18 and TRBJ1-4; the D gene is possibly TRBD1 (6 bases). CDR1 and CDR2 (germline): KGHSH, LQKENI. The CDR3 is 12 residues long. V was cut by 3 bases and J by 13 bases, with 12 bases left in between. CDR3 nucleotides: TGTGCCAGCTCACCGAACAGGGACCGACTGTTTTTT. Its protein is CASSPNRDRLFF.

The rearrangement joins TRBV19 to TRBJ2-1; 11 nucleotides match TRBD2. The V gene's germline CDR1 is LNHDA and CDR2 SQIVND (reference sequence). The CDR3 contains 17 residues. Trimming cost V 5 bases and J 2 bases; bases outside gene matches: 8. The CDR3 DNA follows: TGTGCCAGTAGTCCACTAGGGACTAGCGGAACCTACAATGAGCAGTTCTTC. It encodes CASSPLGTSGTYNEQFF.

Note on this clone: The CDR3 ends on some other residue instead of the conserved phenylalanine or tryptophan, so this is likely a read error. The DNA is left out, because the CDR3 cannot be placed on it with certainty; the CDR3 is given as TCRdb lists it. Here the CDR3 reads CASSQDLLAGLYG. The chain carries TRBV4-2 and TRBJ2-6; TRBD2 reflects the table's D call only, with no check against the DNA. Both ends counted, the CDR3 spans 13 residues. Per the germline V gene, CDR1 is LGHNA and CDR2 is YNFKEQ.

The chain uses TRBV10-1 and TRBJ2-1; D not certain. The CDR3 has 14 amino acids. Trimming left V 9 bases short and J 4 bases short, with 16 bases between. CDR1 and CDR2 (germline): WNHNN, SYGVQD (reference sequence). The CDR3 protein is CARGMDSLYNEQFF. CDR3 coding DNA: TGCGCCAGGGGCATGGATTCCCTTTACAATGAGCAGTTCTTC.

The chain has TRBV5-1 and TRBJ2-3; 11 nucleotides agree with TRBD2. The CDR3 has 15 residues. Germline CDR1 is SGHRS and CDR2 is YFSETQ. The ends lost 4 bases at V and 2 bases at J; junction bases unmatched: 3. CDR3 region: CASSPGLAVTDTQYF. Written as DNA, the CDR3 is TGCGCCAGCAGCCCGGGACTAGCGGTCACAGATACGCAGTATTTT.

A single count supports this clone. DNA for the CDR3: TGTGCCAGCAGTTCCTTGATGGGGCCCTACAATGAGCAGTTCTTC. Translation: CASSSLMGPYNEQFF. This chain links TRBV11-2 with TRBJ2-1, with a tentative D call TRBD1 (5 bases). The length of the CDR3 is 15 residues. The V and J ends lost 6 bases and 2 bases respectively, with 14 bases between them. Germline-derived CDR1 and CDR2 are SGHAT and FQNNGV.

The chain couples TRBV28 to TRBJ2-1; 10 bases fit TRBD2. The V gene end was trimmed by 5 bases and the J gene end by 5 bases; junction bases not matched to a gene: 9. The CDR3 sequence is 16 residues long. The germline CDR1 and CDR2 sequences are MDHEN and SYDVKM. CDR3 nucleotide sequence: TGTGCCAGCAGTGCCCCGGGACTAGCGAACAACAATGAGCAGTTCTTC. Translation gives CASSAPGLANNNEQFF.

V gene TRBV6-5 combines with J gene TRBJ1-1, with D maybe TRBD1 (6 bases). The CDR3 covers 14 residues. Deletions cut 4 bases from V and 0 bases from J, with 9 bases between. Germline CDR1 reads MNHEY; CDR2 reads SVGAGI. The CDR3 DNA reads TGTGCCAGCAGTTTACAGGGTCTGAACACTGAAGCTTTCTTT. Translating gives CASSLQGLNTEAFF.

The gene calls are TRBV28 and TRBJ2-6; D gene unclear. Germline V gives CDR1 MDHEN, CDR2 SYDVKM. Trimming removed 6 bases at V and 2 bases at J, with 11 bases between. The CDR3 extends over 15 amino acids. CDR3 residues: CASSKEETGANVLTF. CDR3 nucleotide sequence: TGTGCCAGCAGCAAAGAGGAAACTGGGGCCAACGTCCTGACTTTC.

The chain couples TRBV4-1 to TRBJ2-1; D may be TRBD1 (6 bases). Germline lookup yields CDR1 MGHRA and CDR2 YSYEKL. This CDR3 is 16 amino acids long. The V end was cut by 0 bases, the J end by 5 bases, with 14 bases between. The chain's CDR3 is CASSQDPGQRNNEQFF. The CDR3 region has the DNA TGCGCCAGCAGCCAAGATCCCGGACAGCGGAACAATGAGCAGTTCTTC.

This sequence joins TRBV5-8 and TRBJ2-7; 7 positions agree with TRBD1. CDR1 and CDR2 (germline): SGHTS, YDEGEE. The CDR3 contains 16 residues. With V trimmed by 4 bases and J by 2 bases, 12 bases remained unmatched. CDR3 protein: CASSQRTGHRTYEQYF. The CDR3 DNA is TGTGCCAGCAGCCAGCGGACAGGCCACCGAACCTACGAGCAGTACTTC.

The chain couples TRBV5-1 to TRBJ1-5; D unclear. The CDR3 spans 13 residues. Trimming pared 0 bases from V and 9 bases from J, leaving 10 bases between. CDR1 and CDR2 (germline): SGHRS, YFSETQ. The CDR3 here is CASSLASSGPQHF. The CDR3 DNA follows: TGCGCCAGCAGCTTGGCCTCGAGTGGGCCCCAGCATTTT.

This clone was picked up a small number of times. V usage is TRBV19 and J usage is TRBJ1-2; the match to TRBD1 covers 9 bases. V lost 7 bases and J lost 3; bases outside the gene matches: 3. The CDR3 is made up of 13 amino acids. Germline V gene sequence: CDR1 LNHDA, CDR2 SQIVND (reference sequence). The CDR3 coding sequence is TGTGCCAGTAAGGGACAGGGCGACTATGGCTACACCTTC. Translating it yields CASKGQGDYGYTF.